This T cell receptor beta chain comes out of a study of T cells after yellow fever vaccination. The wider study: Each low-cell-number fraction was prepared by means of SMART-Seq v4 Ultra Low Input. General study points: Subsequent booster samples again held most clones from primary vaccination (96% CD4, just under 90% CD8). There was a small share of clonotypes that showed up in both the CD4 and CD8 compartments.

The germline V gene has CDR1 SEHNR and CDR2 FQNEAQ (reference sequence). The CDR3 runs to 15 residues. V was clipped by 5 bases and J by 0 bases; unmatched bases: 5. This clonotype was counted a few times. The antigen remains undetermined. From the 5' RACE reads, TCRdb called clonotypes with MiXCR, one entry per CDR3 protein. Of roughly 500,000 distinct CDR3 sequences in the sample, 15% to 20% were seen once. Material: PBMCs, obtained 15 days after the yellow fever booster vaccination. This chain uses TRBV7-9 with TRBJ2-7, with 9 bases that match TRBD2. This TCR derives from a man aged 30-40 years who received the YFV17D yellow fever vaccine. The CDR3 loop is CASSGGRESSYEQYF. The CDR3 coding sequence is TGTGCCAGCAGCGGCGGGAGGGAGAGCTCCTACGAGCAGTACTTC.